Sequencing of this TCR beta chain was carried out in a study of blood T cell repertoires in COVID-19. Overall study: The origin of the acute and convalescent COVID-19 samples was the United States, Italy and Spain. Sample material is recorded as cDNA or gDNA derived from T cells, B-cell-depleted T cells, or PBMCs.

Repertoires were generated with immunoSEQ multiplex PCR, while TCRdb's copy carries only in-frame clones and drops some. In the table there are 390,000 or so clones, roughly four fifths of which are singletons. V was clipped by 1 base and J by 3 bases; unmatched bases: 9. The CDR3 loop spans 19 amino acids. Germline V gene data show CDR1 as KGHSH and CDR2 as LQKENI. Recovered participants had two consecutive negative NP/OP PCR tests, healthcare professional clearance, or symptom resolution. Sample: PBMCs or T cells enriched from blood (not recorded which). The TCR was taken from a woman between 45 and 65 years old who had recovered from COVID-19. The chain uses TRBV18 and TRBJ2-2; the match to TRBD1 covers 12 bases. For the CDR3, the DNA is TGTGCCAGCTCACCACTCCCGGGACAGGGGGCGTCGGACACCGGGGAGCTGTTTTTT. The encoded protein is CASSPLPGQGASDTGELFF.